Presented here are 7 T cell receptor beta chains from one specimen sequenced in a study of T-cell memory formation after mild COVID-19. From the 5' RACE reads, TCRdb called clonotypes with MiXCR, one entry per CDR3 protein. Found here are 110,000 to 150,000 distinct CDR3 sequences, more than 13% of them singletons; the top ten hold around 27%. The sequencing sample was made of PBMCs or a T cell subset sorted from them (not recorded which). Receptors originate from an adult woman who had mild COVID-19 (a few samples of this study predate the infection). Cell type and time point are not known.

This clonotype was counted a few times. V is TRBV4-3 and J is TRBJ2-5, with 11 bases identical to TRBD2. This CDR3 has 15 residues. From germline, CDR1 is LGHNA and CDR2 YSLEER. The V segment lost 2 bases and the J segment 4 bases; nucleotides outside the gene matches: 3. This CDR3 is CASSQSLAGGETQYF. The CDR3 DNA sequence: TGCGCCAGCAGCCAATCGCTAGCGGGAGGAGAGACCCAGTACTTC.

There are many counts of this clonotype. The rearrangement links TRBV7-8 to TRBJ1-5; D unresolved. This CDR3 comprises 14 residues. Between the trimmed V and J ends, which lost 5 bases and 2 bases, there was a span of 10 bases. CDR1 is SGHVS and CDR2 is FQNEAQ in the germline V gene. Here the CDR3 reads CASSLGQGNQPQHF. CDR3 coding DNA: TGTGCCAGCAGCCTGGGCCAGGGCAATCAGCCCCAGCATTTT.

This clonotype was seen a few times. The chain combines TRBV7-9 with TRBJ1-2, with D maybe TRBD1 (5 bases). There are 12 residues in the CDR3. Trimming pared 5 bases from V and 4 bases from J, leaving 8 bases between. Germline values: CDR1 SEHNR, CDR2 FQNEAQ (reference sequence). The CDR3 DNA is TGTGCCAGCAGCCCCGGGACCTATGGCTACACCTTC. It codes for CASSPGTYGYTF.

This clonotype was detected only a few times. The chain joins TRBV29-1 to TRBJ1-2, with 8 bases fitting TRBD1. Germline assignment: CDR1 SQVTM and CDR2 ANQGSEA. V gave up 7 bases and J gave up 3 bases; unmatched junction bases: 4. The CDR3 loop spans 12 amino acids. The CDR3 DNA follows: TGCAGCGCAGAGGACAGGGACTATGGCTACACCTTC. Residues: CSAEDRDYGYTF.

The J gene is TRBJ2-1, the V gene TRBV29-1; the match to TRBD2 covers 14 bases. Germline trimming cut 6 bases from V and 6 bases from J; bases unmatched to any gene: 7. This CDR3 has 15 residues. Germline V gives CDR1 SQVTM, CDR2 ANQGSEA. In DNA form, the CDR3 reads TGCAGCGTCCAGGGACTAGCGGGAGTACGCAATGAGCAGTTCTTC. This codes for CSVQGLAGVRNEQFF.

The chain links TRBV30 to TRBJ2-7; TRBD1 matches 7 bases. Germline V lookup: CDR1 GTSNPN, CDR2 SVGIG (reference sequence). The length of the CDR3 is 14 residues. V shed 4 bases, J shed 3 bases, and the junction held 9 bases outside the gene matches. CDR3 region: CAWNLASGGYEQYF. The CDR3 DNA reads as TGTGCCTGGAACTTAGCTTCAGGGGGCTACGAGCAGTACTTC. Looking up the rest from reference TRBV30 and TRBJ2-7 gives the full variable domain: SQTIHQWPATLVQPVGSPLSLECTVEGTSNPNLYWYRQAAGRGLQLLFYSVGIGQISSEVPQNLSASRPQDRQFILSSKKLLLSDSGFYLCAWNLASGGYEQYFGPGTRLTVT.

The chain couples TRBV7-9 to TRBJ2-7; 7 nucleotides match TRBD2. V gave up 5 bases and J gave up 0 bases; unmatched junction bases: 7. The CDR3 is made up of 15 amino acids. Germline assignment: CDR1 SEHNR and CDR2 FQNEAQ (reference sequence). The chain's CDR3 is CASSATRDYSYEQYF. The CDR3, as DNA: TGTGCCAGCAGCGCAACGCGGGACTACTCCTACGAGCAGTACTTC. The full variable domain, its missing parts supplied by reference TRBV7-9 and TRBJ2-7, is DTGVSQNPRHKITKRGQNVTFRCDPISEHNRLYWYRQTLGQGPEFLTYFQNEAQLEKSRLLSDRFSAERPKGSFSTLEIQRTEQGDSAMYLCASSATRDYSYEQYFGPGTRLTVT.